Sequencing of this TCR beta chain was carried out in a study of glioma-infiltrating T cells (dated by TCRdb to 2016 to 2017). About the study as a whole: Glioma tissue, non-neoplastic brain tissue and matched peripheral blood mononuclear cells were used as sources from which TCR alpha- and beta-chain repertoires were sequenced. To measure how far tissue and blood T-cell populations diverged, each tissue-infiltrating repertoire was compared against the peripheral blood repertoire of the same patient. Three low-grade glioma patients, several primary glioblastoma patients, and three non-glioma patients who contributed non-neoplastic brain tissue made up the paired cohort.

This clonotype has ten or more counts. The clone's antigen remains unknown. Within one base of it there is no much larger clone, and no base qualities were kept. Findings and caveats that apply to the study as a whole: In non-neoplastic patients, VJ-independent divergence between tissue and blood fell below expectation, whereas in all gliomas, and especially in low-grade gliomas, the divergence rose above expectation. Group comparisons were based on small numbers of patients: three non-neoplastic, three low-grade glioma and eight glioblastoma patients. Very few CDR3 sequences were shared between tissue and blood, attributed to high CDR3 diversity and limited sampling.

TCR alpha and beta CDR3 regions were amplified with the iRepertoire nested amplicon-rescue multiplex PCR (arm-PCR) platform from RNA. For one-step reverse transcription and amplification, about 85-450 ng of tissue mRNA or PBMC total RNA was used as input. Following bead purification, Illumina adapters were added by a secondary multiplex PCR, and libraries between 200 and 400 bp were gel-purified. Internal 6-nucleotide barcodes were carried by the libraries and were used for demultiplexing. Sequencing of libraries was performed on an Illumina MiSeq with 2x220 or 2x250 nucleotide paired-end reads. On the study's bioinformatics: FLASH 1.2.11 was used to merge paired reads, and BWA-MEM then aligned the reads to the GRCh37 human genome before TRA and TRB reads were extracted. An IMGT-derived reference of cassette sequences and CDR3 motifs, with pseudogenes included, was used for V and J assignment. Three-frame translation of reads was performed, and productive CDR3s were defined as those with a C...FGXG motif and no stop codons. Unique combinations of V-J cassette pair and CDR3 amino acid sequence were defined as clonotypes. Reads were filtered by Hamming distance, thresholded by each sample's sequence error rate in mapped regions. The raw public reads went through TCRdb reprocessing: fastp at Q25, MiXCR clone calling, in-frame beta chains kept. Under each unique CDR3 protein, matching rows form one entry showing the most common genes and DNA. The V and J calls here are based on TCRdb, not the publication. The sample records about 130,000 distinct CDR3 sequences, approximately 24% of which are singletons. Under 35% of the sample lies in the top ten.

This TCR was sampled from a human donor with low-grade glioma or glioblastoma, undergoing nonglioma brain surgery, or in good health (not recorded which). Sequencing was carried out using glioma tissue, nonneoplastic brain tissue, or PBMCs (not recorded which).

The DNA reads as follows: TGTGCCAGCAGAGGTCACAGGCCGAACACTGAAGCTTTCTTT. This yields the protein CASRGHRPNTEAFF. Here the chain combines TRBV28 and TRBJ1-1, with a weak D call of TRBD1 (5 bases match). For CDR1 and CDR2, the germline V gene lists MDHEN and SYDVKM. The V end loses 6 bases and the J end loses 1 base, and a stretch of 12 bases separates them. From cysteine to phenylalanine, the CDR3 is 14 amino acids long. The retained sequence is limited to the CDR3, 42 bases, with the frame set at the first base.